This T cell receptor (beta chain) was captured in a study of early T cells in non-severe SARS-CoV-2 infection. About the research overall: Sequencing targeted bulk RNA from unsorted whole blood, leaving chains unpaired. Study conclusions and caveats: VDJdb-based annotation leaned toward anti-spike CD8 responses and missed private and CD4 specificities.

Germline CDR1 MNHNS, CDR2 SASEGT. V dropped 6 bases and J dropped 3 bases, with 18 bases sitting between them. CDR3 size: 16 residues. This clonotype was observed at least ten times. What it binds is not known. Individual cDNA molecules carried attached unique molecular identifiers. TCRdb reprocessed the 5' RACE reads via MiXCR and lists one record per CDR3 protein. The data show 55,000 to 85,000 distinct CDR3 sequences, with about 9.1% seen just once and 15% to 17% held by the top ten. This clonotype originated in an adult who was a healthcare worker with PCR-confirmed SARS-CoV-2 infection or an uninfected control (not recorded which). The genes are TRBV6-1 and TRBJ2-1; a possible D gene is TRBD2 (6 bases). Here the sequenced sample was whole blood, taken at baseline. In nucleotides, the CDR3 is TGTGCCAGCAGCAAGGGAAGTAGCGGAGTCTACAATGAGCAGTTCTTC. Protein: CASSKGSSGVYNEQFF.